This TCR beta chain was sequenced in a study of cytomegalovirus exposure and HLA in healthy donors. Study observations and caveats: Earlier analysis found most TCR beta V segments productive about 90% or about 30% of the time. Researchers reported in a later analysis that a missense DCLRE1C variant was tied to TCR beta V- and J-gene trimming. Most CMV-associated TCR beta chains were later found to appear HLA-restricted. Being indistinguishable, some V segments were excluded, TRBV6-2 and TRBV6-3 among them.

Both 60 Vbeta primers and 13 Jbeta primers went into the PCR. Sequencing used immunoSEQ multiplex PCR; TCRdb keeps in-frame clones, though not all of them. The table shows 80,000 to 130,000 clones, with 70% to 80% occurring only once. V was shortened by 0 bases and J by 3 bases, with 17 bases between the two germline ends. The germline gives CDR1 SGDLS, CDR2 YYNGEE. CDR3 length: 17 residues. With regard to this clone: Its cognate antigen is unknown.

Sequencing used PBMCs. This chain uses TRBV9 with TRBJ2-3; D perhaps matches TRBD1 (5 bases). The sequence was obtained from a woman aged 18 to 35 in good health and CMV-seropositive. CDR3 protein: CASSVGAGYFGTDTQYF. DNA of the CDR3: TGTGCCAGCAGCGTAGGGGCAGGGTATTTTGGAACAGATACGCAGTATTTT.